The 24 T cell receptor beta chains in this list originate from one sample, sequenced in a study of cytomegalovirus exposure and HLA in healthy donors. PCR involved 60 Vbeta and 13 Jbeta primers. TCRdb's table, derived via immunoSEQ multiplex PCR, lists solely in-frame clones and lacks some. The profile shows 80,000 to 130,000 clones, roughly 80% of them singletons. Specimen: PBMCs. These receptor sequences come from a male donor in good health and CMV-seropositive.

This chain joins TRBV5-1 and TRBJ1-1, with D unclear. CDR3 length equals 14 residues. Germline assignment: CDR1 SGHRS and CDR2 YFSETQ. The V end lost 0 bases, the J end lost 6 bases, and 12 bases lay between the germline ends. The CDR3 sequence: CASSLVGETPEAFF. The CDR3 bases are TGCGCCAGCAGCTTGGTTGGGGAGACCCCTGAAGCTTTCTTT. Full variable domain (remainder filled in from reference TRBV5-1 and TRBJ1-1): KAGVTQTPRYLIKTRGQQVTLSCSPISGHRSVSWYQQTPGQGLQFLFEYFSETQRNKGNFPGRFSGRQFSNSRSEMNVSTLELGDSALYLCASSLVGETPEAFFGQGTRLTVV.

Points on this clone: Distinct nucleotide sequences in the sample also encode this CDR3. The chain uses TRBV29-1 and TRBJ1-2; possibly TRBD1 for D (6 bases). This CDR3 region has 11 residues. The V end lost 3 bases, the J end lost 8 bases, and 10 bases lay between the germline ends. Germline CDR1 is SQVTM and CDR2 is ANQGSEA. The CDR3 DNA reads TGCAGCGTTGAGTCTGGGGGCGGCTACACCTTC. It codes for CSVESGGGYTF.

The rearrangement joins TRBV19 to TRBJ1-6; perhaps TRBD1 as D (6 bases). Germline loops: CDR1 LNHDA, CDR2 SQIVND (reference sequence). Trimming removed 3 bases from V and 5 bases from J, with 11 bases in between. The CDR3 has 15 amino acids. The CDR3 loop reads CASSIWAGDNSPLHF. DNA for the CDR3: TGTGCCAGTAGTATTTGGGCAGGGGATAATTCACCCCTCCACTTT.

The DNA for the CDR3 is TGTGCCAGCAGCCCAACGCGACAGGGAAACACTGAAGCTTTCTTT. Translation gives CASSPTRQGNTEAFF. This chain connects TRBV7-2 to TRBJ1-1; 7 nucleotides match TRBD1. CDR3 length: 15 amino acids. The J segment lost 2 bases and the V segment lost 5 bases, leaving 8 bases of the junction unmatched. Germline V gene lookup returns CDR1 SGHTA and CDR2 FQGNSA.

The CDR3 bases are TGTGCCAGCAGACCGACTAGCGGGTTCCCTGAGCAGTACTTC. It is translated as CASRPTSGFPEQYF. This chain joins TRBV27 and TRBJ2-7; 10 nucleotides line up with TRBD2. Germline loops: CDR1 MNHEY, CDR2 SMNVEV (reference sequence). Trimming removed 6 bases from V and 7 bases from J; junction bases left unmatched: 9. The CDR3 runs 14 residues.

The chain has TRBV29-1 and TRBJ2-7; D gene uncertain. The V end lost 6 bases, the J end lost 2 bases, and 11 bases lay between the germline ends. CDR3 size: 12 residues. CDR1 SQVTM and CDR2 ANQGSEA come from the germline V gene. CDR3 sequence reads: CSVVPGAYEQYF. CDR3 nucleotide sequence: TGCAGCGTCGTGCCAGGCGCCTACGAGCAGTACTTC.

This clone turned up a few times. The chain uses TRBV4-2 and TRBJ2-7; tentatively, D is TRBD2 (5 bases). V lost 0 bases and J 4 bases, leaving 19 bases between the germline ends. CDR3 length: 17 residues. In germline, CDR1 is LGHNA, CDR2 YNFKEQ. The CDR3 nucleotides are TGTGCCAGCAGCCAAGATCTCGGCGGGCGCACTGGGTACGAGCAGTACTTC. Protein sequence: CASSQDLGGRTGYEQYF.

This clone came up once. J is TRBJ1-1 and V is TRBV27; the match to TRBD1 covers 11 bases. This CDR3 is built from 15 residues. Germline V gives CDR1 MNHEY, CDR2 SMNVEV (reference sequence). The ends lost 5 bases at V and 5 bases at J; junction bases unmatched: 7. The CDR3 bases are TGTGCCAGCAGTGGACAGGGGGCTATCCCGACTGAAGCTTTCTTT. Encoded protein: CASSGQGAIPTEAFF.

The V gene is TRBV11-3, the J gene TRBJ2-7; 7 positions match TRBD1. Germline V lookup: CDR1 SGHNT, CDR2 YENEEA. The ends lost 4 bases at V and 5 bases at J; junction bases unmatched: 5. This CDR3 is 13 amino acids long. CDR3 amino acids: CASSSDRENEQYF. The CDR3 region has the DNA TGTGCCAGCAGCTCAGACAGGGAAAACGAGCAGTACTTC.

J is TRBJ2-2 and V is TRBV12-5; the match to TRBD1 covers 8 bases. Per germline, CDR1 LGHNT and CDR2 FRNRAP. The V and J ends lost 0 bases and 4 bases, in that order; junction bases with no gene match: 4. This CDR3 region has 16 residues. The CDR3, as DNA: TGTGCTAGTGGTTTGGTACAGGGGGTGGGCACCGGGGAGCTGTTTTTT. It encodes CASGLVQGVGTGELFF.

Notes on this clone: Other DNA variants within this sample encode the same CDR3. V usage is TRBV5-1 and J usage is TRBJ2-1; 11 bases line up with TRBD1. The CDR3 totals 14 residues. V shed 4 bases, J shed 6 bases, and the junction held 3 bases outside the gene matches. Germline lookup yields CDR1 SGHRS and CDR2 YFSETQ. CDR3 loop: CASSPGTGGNEQFF. The CDR3 region has the DNA TGCGCCAGCAGCCCCGGGACAGGGGGCAATGAGCAGTTCTTC.

The J gene is TRBJ2-5, the V gene TRBV19, with TRBD1 as a possible D gene (5 bases). The germline V and J ends were trimmed by 5 bases and 2 bases, with 9 bases remaining between them. There are 13 residues in the CDR3. Looked up from germline, CDR1 is LNHDA and CDR2 is SQIVND (reference sequence). Here the CDR3 reads CASSPDRQETQYF. CDR3 sequence (DNA): TGTGCCAGTAGTCCCGACAGACAAGAGACCCAGTACTTC. Filled out from reference TRBV19 and TRBJ2-5, the complete variable domain reads DGGITQSPKYLFRKEGQNVTLSCEQNLNHDAMYWYRQDPGQGLRLIYYSQIVNDFQKGDIAEGYSVSREKKESFPLTVTSAQKNPTAFYLCASSPDRQETQYFGPGTRLLVL.

The V call is TRBV9, the J call TRBJ1-2; no clear D. V gave up 0 bases and J gave up 8 bases, with 11 bases separating them. This CDR3 comprises 13 residues. The germline gives CDR1 SGDLS, CDR2 YYNGEE. The CDR3 DNA follows: TGTGCCAGCAGCGTAGACATTCGGCGGGGCTACACCTTC. Its translation is CASSVDIRRGYTF.

This chain connects TRBV29-1 to TRBJ1-1, with D possibly being TRBD1 (6 bases). Germline CDR1 and CDR2: SQVTM and ANQGSEA. The CDR3 contains 14 residues. V dropped 4 bases and J dropped 4 bases, with 16 bases sitting between them. DNA for the CDR3: TGCAGCGTTGGGGGACATCTGGGGAGCACTGAAGCTTTCTTT. As protein: CSVGGHLGSTEAFF.

The V and J genes are TRBV2 and TRBJ2-5; D uncertain. The germline V gene encodes CDR1 SNHLY and CDR2 FYNNEI. The CDR3 runs to 13 residues. The ends were cut back, 6 bases at V and 4 bases at J, with 12 bases in the middle. CDR3 in amino acids: CASSLSVSETQYF. The CDR3 DNA is TGTGCCAGCAGCCTCAGTGTTTCAGAGACCCAGTACTTC. Full variable domain (remainder filled in from reference TRBV2 and TRBJ2-5): EPEVTQTPSHQVTQMGQEVILRCVPISNHLYFYWYRQILGQKVEFLVSFYNNEISEKSEIFDDQFSVERPDGSNFTLKIRSTKLEDSAMYFCASSLSVSETQYFGPGTRLLVL.

This chain uses TRBV6-5 with TRBJ1-1; 11 positions agree with TRBD1. The CDR3 spans 15 residues. Germline CDR1 and CDR2: MNHEY and SVGAGI. After removal of 6 bases from V and 3 bases from J, the junction contained 6 bases not matched to a gene. The CDR3 reads CASSWDRGFYTEAFF. The CDR3 DNA is TGTGCCAGCAGCTGGGACAGGGGGTTTTACACTGAAGCTTTCTTT.

The chain is built from TRBV6-5 and TRBJ2-7, with 11 bases identical to TRBD2. Germline V CDR1 and CDR2: MNHEY, SVGAGI. J lost 1 base, V lost 6 bases, and 5 bases had no gene match. This CDR3 spans 15 amino acids. CDR3 region: CASSRGLAESYEQYF. CDR3 nucleotide sequence: TGTGCCAGCAGCAGGGGACTAGCGGAATCCTACGAGCAGTACTTC.

This clone turned up a few times. The CDR3 sequence: CASNHRGPQQPQHF. CDR3 sequence (DNA): TGTGCCAGCAACCATAGGGGGCCTCAGCAGCCCCAGCATTTT. This chain uses TRBV7-2 with TRBJ1-5, with 7 bases identical to TRBD1. Losses at the gene ends were 7 bases for V and 7 bases for J; bases not matched to a gene: 10. From germline, CDR1 is SGHTA and CDR2 FQGNSA. The CDR3 covers 14 residues. Combining the CDR3 with reference TRBV7-2 and TRBJ1-5 gives the whole variable domain GAGVSQSPSNKVTEKGKDVELRCDPISGHTALYWYRQSLGQGLEFLIYFQGNSAPDKSGLPSDRFSAERTGGSVSTLTIQRTQQEDSAVYLCASNHRGPQQPQHFGDGTRLSIL.

This chain connects TRBV1 to TRBJ2-1; TRBD2 reflects the table's D call only, with no check against the DNA. TRBV1 is a documented pseudogene. The CDR3 has 17 amino acids. The CDR3 sequence is CTSSQSLAGGTYNEQFF. CDR3 DNA: TGCACCAGCAGCCAATCCCTAGCGGGGGGGACCTACAATGAGCAGTTCTTC.

The rearrangement uses TRBV5-4 and TRBJ2-3, with a weak D call TRBD2 (7 bases). Trimming pared 4 bases from V and 1 base from J, leaving 10 bases between. The CDR3 length is 14 residues. The germline CDR1 and CDR2 sequences are SGHNT and YYREEE (reference sequence). CDR3 loop: CASSLGGGTDTQYF. CDR3 coding DNA: TGTGCCAGCAGCCTAGGGGGGGGCACAGATACGCAGTATTTT.

This clone was found a few times. The chain recombines TRBV5-1 with TRBJ1-1; 7 bases align to TRBD1. This CDR3 is 14 amino acids long. Germline V gene data show CDR1 as SGHRS and CDR2 as YFSETQ. Germline trimming cut 2 bases from V and 4 bases from J; bases unmatched to any gene: 5. The CDR3 loop reads CASSLTPGGTEAFF. The CDR3 DNA sequence: TGCGCCAGCAGCTTAACACCAGGGGGCACTGAAGCTTTCTTT.

This clone was picked up a small number of times. This chain uses TRBV29-1 with TRBJ1-1; TRBD1 matches at 8 bases. CDR1 is SQVTM and CDR2 is ANQGSEA in the germline V gene. The ends lost 4 bases at V and 12 bases at J; junction bases unmatched: 13. The CDR3 is 13 amino acids. CDR3 nucleotide sequence: TGCAGCGTTGGTCACAGGAGGCAGGGGGCATCTTTCTTT. Residues: CSVGHRRQGASFF.

The V gene is TRBV6-1, the J gene TRBJ2-5; 9 bases match TRBD2. CDR1 and CDR2 from the germline V gene are MNHNS and SASEGT. The CDR3 totals 14 residues. The V gene end was trimmed by 8 bases and the J gene end by 2 bases; junction bases not matched to a gene: 6. The CDR3 protein is CASYSGGAQETQYF. For the CDR3, the DNA is TGTGCCAGCTATAGCGGGGGAGCACAAGAGACCCAGTACTTC.

J is TRBJ2-1 and V is TRBV2; the match to TRBD1 covers 10 bases. The CDR3 is 14 amino acids. Germline assignment: CDR1 SNHLY and CDR2 FYNNEI. Trimming at V came to 7 bases and at J to 4 bases, leaving 4 bases not matched to a gene. The CDR3 loop reads CASNRDRGYNEQFF. Written as DNA, the CDR3 is TGTGCCAGCAACCGGGACAGGGGTTACAATGAGCAGTTCTTC.